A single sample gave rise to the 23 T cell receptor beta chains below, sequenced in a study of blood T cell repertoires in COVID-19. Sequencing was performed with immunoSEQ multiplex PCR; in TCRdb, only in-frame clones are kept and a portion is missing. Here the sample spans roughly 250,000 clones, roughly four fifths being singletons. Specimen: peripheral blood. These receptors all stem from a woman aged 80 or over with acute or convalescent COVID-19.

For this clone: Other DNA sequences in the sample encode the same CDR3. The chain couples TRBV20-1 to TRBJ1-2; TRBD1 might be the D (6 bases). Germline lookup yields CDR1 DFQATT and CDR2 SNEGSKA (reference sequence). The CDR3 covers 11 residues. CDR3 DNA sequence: TGCAGCGCGAACAGGGACTATGGCTACACCTTC. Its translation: CSANRDYGYTF.

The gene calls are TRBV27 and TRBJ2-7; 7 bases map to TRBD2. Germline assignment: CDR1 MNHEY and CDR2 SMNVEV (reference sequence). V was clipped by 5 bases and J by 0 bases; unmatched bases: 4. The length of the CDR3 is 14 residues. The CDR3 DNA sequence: TGTGCCAGCAGTCTAGCGGTTAGCTCCTACGAGCAGTACTTC. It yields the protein CASSLAVSSYEQYF.

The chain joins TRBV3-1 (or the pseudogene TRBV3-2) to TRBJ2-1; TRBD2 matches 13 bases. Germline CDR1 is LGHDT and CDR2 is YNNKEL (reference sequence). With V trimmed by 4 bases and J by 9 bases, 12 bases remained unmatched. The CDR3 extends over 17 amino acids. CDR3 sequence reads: CASSLRRTSGGGGEQFF. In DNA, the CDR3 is TGTGCCAGCAGCCTACGGAGGACTAGCGGGGGCGGCGGTGAGCAGTTCTTC.

The CDR3 DNA follows: TGTGCCAGCAGCTTGGAGCCAGGGGGTATCTACGAGCAGTACTTC. Residues: CASSLEPGGIYEQYF. V usage is TRBV5-4 and J usage is TRBJ2-7, with TRBD1 matching 7 bases. The V segment lost 0 bases and the J segment 3 bases; nucleotides outside the gene matches: 6. Germline assignment: CDR1 SGHNT and CDR2 YYREEE (reference sequence). This CDR3 contains 15 residues.

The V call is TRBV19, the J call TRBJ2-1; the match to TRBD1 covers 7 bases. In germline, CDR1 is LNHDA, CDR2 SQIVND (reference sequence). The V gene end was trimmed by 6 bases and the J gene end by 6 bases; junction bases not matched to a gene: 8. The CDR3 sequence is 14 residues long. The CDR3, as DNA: TGTGCCAGTAGGGGCAGGGGGACCTTCAATGAGCAGTTCTTC. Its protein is CASRGRGTFNEQFF.

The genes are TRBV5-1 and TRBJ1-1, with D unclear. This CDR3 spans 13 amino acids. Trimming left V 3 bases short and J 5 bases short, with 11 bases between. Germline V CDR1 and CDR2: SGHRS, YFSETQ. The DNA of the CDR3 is TGCGCCAGCAGCTCCTACCCCGGGACTGAAGCTTTCTTT. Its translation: CASSSYPGTEAFF.

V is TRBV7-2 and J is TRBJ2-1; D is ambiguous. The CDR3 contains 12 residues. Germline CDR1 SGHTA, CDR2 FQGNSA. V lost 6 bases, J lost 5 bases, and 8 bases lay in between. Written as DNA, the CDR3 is TGTGCCAGCAGTCCGCTAGACAATGAGCAGTTCTTC. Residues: CASSPLDNEQFF.

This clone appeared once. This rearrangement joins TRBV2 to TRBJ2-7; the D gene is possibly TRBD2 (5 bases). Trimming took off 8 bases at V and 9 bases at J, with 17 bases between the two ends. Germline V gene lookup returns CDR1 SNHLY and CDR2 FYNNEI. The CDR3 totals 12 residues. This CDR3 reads CASRPVQGGQYF. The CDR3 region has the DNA TGTGCCAGCCGGCCAGTCCAAGGAGGGCAGTACTTC.

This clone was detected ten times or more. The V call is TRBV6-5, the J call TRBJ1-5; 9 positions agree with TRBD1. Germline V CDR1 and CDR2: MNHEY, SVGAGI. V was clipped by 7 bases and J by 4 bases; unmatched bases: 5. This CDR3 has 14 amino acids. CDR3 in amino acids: CASIRDRVNQPQHF. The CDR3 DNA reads TGTGCCAGCATCCGGGACAGGGTTAATCAGCCCCAGCATTTT.

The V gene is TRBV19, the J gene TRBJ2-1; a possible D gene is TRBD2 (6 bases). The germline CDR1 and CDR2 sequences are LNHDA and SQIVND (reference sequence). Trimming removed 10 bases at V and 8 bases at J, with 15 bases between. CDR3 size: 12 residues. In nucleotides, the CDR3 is TGTGCCACCTCGACTAGGGTAGATGAGCAGTTCTTC. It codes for CATSTRVDEQFF.

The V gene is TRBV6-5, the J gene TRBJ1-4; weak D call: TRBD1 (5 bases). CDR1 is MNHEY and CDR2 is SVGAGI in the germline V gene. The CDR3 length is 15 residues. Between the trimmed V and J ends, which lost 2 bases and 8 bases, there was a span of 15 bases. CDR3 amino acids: CASSYGGGAREKLFF. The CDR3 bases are TGTGCCAGCAGTTACGGAGGAGGGGCTAGGGAAAAACTGTTTTTT.

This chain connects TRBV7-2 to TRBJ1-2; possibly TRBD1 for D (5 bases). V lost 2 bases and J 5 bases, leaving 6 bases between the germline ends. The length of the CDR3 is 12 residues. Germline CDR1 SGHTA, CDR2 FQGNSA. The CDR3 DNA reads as TGTGCCAGCAGCTTAAGGACATATGGCTACACCTTC. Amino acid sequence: CASSLRTYGYTF.

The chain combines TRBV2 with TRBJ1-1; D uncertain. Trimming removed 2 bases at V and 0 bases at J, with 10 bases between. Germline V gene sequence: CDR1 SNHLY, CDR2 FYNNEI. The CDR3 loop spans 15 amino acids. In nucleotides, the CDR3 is TGTGCCAGCAGTGAATCCGCGTTATTGAACACTGAAGCTTTCTTT. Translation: CASSESALLNTEAFF.

The CDR3 nucleotides are TGTGCCAGTAGGACGAAGGCGACTGCAATGAACACTGAAGCTTTCTTT. Amino acids: CASRTKATAMNTEAFF. The rearrangement joins TRBV19 to TRBJ1-1; D call uncertain. Germline loops: CDR1 LNHDA, CDR2 SQIVND (reference sequence). V was cut by 6 bases and J by 0 bases, with 17 bases left in between. The CDR3 has 16 amino acids.

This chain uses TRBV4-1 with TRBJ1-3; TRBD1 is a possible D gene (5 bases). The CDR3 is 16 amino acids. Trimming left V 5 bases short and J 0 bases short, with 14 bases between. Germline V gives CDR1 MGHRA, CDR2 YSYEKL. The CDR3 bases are TGCGCCAGCAGCGAGCGACAGCCCGTCTCTGGAAACACCATATATTTT. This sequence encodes CASSERQPVSGNTIYF.

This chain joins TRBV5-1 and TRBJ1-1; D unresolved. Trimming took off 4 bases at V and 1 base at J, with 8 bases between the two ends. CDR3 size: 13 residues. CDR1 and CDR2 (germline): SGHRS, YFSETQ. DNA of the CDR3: TGCGCCAGCAGCGCTAGACGGAACACTGAAGCTTTCTTT. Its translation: CASSARRNTEAFF.

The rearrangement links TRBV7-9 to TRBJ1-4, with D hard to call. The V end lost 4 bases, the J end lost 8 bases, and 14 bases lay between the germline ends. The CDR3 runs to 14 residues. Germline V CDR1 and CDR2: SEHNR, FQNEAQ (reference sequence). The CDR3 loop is CASSSSRRGEKLFF. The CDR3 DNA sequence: TGTGCCAGCAGCTCGTCTAGGAGAGGGGAAAAACTGTTTTTT.

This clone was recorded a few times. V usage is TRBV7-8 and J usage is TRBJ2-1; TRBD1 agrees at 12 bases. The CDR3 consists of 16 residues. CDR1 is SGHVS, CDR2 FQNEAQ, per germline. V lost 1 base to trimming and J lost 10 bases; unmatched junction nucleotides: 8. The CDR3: CASSLGGTGGLKEQFF. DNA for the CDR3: TGTGCCAGCAGCTTAGGCGGGACAGGGGGCTTGAAAGAGCAGTTCTTC.

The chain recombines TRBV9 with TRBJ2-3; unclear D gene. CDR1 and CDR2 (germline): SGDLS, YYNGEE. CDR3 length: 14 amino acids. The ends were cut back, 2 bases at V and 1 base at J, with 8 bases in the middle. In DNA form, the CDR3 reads TGTGCCAGCAGCGTCAGCGTGGGCACAGATACGCAGTATTTT. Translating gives CASSVSVGTDTQYF.

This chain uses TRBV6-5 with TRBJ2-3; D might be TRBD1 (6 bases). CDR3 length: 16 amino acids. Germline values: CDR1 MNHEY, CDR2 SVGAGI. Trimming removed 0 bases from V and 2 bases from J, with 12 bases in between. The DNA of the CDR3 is TGTGCCAGCAGTTACTCGAGGGGGAGTGCCACAGATACGCAGTATTTT. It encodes CASSYSRGSATDTQYF.

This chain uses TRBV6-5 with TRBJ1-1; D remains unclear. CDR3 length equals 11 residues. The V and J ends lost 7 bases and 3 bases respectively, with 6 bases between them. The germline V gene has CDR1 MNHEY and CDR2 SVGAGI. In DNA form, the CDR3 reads TGTGCCAGCACCAGTTACACTGAAGCTTTCTTT. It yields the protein CASTSYTEAFF.

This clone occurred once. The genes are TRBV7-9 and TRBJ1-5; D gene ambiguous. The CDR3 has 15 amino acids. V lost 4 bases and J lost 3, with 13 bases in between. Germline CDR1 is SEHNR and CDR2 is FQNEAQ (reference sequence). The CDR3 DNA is TGTGCCAGCAGCTCTGGCGGAGAGGACAATCAGCCCCAGCATTTT. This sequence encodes CASSSGGEDNQPQHF.

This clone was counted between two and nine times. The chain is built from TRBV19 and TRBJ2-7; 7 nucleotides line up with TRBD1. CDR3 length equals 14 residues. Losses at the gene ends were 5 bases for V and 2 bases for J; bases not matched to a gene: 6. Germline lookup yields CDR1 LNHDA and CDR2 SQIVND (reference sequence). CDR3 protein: CASSDRESTYEQYF. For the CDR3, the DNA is TGTGCCAGTAGTGACAGGGAGTCCACCTACGAGCAGTACTTC.